The entry below describes one T cell receptor beta chain. Its antigen target is currently unknown. No clone much larger than this one lies a single base away; base qualities are absent. This sample stems from a study of shared clonotypes between healthy human individuals (dated by TCRdb to 2019 to 2021). With regard to the full study: The cohort included three men and a couple of women between 18 and 49 years of age. For each donor, CD4 naive and CD4 memory were each run on three plates, CD8 naive on two plates, and CD8 memory on one plate. Blood TCR repertoires of 5 or 6 healthy adults were deeply sequenced to estimate repertoire size and the extent of clonotype sharing between individuals. Different laboratories and diverse techniques were used to prepare libraries and sequence TCR repertoires, to increase sequencing depth and limit assay-specific biases. Leukapheresis yielded between about 0.9 and 9 billion PBMCs per donor.

Points the paper makes about the study in general: Based on pairwise subsampling, the degree of clonotype sharing among donors was expected to be affected by sequencing depth. Naive subsets generally had larger estimated clonotype richness than memory subsets. Sampling was restricted to blood, and TCR repertoires in tissue are likely to differ from TCR repertoires in blood. When several donors were compared, the shared fraction of clonotypes was about 5% for naive CD4, 3.5% to 4% for naive CD8, roughly 2.5% for memory CD4, and around 0.4% for memory CD8. Even with the large sequencing depth, rarefaction of the sorted-subset datasets indicated that sequencing was incomplete. Compared with non-shared clonotypes, the clonotypes found in all four sorted-subset donors had higher generation probabilities. The small number of donors limited the genetic and exposure-history diversity represented.

For this chain, trimming is 1 base at the V end and 7 bases at the J end, and the number of junction bases without a gene match is 13. The germline V gene gives CDR1 as SGHRS and CDR2 as YFSETQ. The CDR3 goes from the cysteine to the phenylalanine over 16 residues. Of all the DNA, just the CDR3 is kept, 48 bases in frame from base 1. CD8 naive samples were CD45RO-negative cells positively selected for CCR7, giving a CD45RA+CCR7+ population that excluded TemRA cells. Donors were healthy HIV-negative adults with no recently reported acute infections or vaccinations. Every donor was a Caucasian adult residing in Nashville, Tennessee, USA. Blood was obtained by leukapheresis, after which PBMCs were separated by Ficoll-Histopaque density gradient centrifugation and cryopreserved in liquid nitrogen vapor phase. Analytical flow cytometry was used to check the purity and quantity of each magnetically sorted T cell population. Genomic DNA was isolated from every sorted fraction and measured by UV absorbance on a Nanodrop 2000c.

Using the deep immunoSEQ assay, TCR CDR3 regions were amplified from genomic DNA by multiplex PCR. Extracted genomic DNA from each cell subset was spread evenly across all wells of several immunoSEQ 96-well plates, with each plate serving as a replicate. For sorted subsets, around 0.2 ug genomic DNA, equal to 25,000 to 35,000 T cell genomes, was loaded into each replicate PCR. Purified libraries were measured with a Qubit 3.0 fluorometer, size-checked on a Bioanalyzer 2100, and measured again with the KAPA Library Quantification kit. Each immunoSEQ 96-well plate was sequenced on its own single-read 150-cycle Illumina NextSeq 550 flow cell. The original pipeline was this. The immunoSEQ output contained only junctional sequences without quality scores, so filtering could not match that applied to full-length reads. Sequences were annotated with PyIR, a Python wrapper for IgBLAST v1.9, using IMGT germline references to assign V/J genes and CDR3. Reads were filtered out if the reads had weak V/J assignments (E-value above 1e-6), no CDR3, stop codons, out-of-frame junctions, or ambiguous translated residues. V3J clonotypes were defined as sequences sharing an identical inferred V gene, J gene, and CDR3 amino acid sequence. Percentage overlap between repertoires was computed as shared unique clonotypes divided by the size of the smaller repertoire. Three approaches were used to assess repertoire richness: RTK rarefaction, the Chao1 estimator, and Recon v2.1 estimates of unobserved clonotypes. OLGA was used to compute generation probabilities for all TCRbeta clonotypes that the gDNA method yielded from a handful of donors. TCRdb mirrors the immuneACCESS table, restricted to in-frame sequences. Some clones are absent from its copies; in checked studies, under half trace to an unresolved V gene, and the reason for the others is unknown. The V and J calls and the clone size are those of that table, but D and trimming were determined from the DNA. In all, the sample holds hundreds of thousands of clones, and roughly nine tenths of those were seen once. The ten largest clones take up approximately 25% of the sample.

The sequence was collected from a man aged 25-45 years in good health. The chain is made from TRBV5-1 and TRBJ2-7, and 8 junctional nucleotides match TRBD1. Sequenced: naive CD8+ T cells sorted from blood. The cell subset or site tag for this specimen amounts to: CD45RA+CCR7+. The nucleotide sequence reads as follows: TGCGCCAGCAGCTTGCGCATAGGCAGGGGGCAGGATGAGCAGTACTTC. Translated, it gives CASSLRIGRGQDEQYF.